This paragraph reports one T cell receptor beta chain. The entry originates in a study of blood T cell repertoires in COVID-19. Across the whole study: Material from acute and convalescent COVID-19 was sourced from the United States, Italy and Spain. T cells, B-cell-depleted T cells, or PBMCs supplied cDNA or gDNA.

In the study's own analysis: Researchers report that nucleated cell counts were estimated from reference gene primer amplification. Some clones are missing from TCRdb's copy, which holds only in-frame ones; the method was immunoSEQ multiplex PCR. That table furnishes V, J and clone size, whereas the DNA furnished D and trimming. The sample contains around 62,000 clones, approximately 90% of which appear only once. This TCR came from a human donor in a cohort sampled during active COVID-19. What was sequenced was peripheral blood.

CDR3 amino acids: CASSLSPEGRAYIQYF. CDR3 sequence (DNA): TGTGCCAGCAGCTTAAGTCCAGAGGGTAGGGCGTACATTCAGTACTTC. V usage is TRBV11-2 and J usage is TRBJ2-4; TRBD2 might be the D (5 bases). The CDR3 is 16 amino acids. The V gene's germline CDR1 is SGHAT and CDR2 FQNNGV. The V and J ends lost 2 bases and 8 bases respectively, with 19 bases between them.